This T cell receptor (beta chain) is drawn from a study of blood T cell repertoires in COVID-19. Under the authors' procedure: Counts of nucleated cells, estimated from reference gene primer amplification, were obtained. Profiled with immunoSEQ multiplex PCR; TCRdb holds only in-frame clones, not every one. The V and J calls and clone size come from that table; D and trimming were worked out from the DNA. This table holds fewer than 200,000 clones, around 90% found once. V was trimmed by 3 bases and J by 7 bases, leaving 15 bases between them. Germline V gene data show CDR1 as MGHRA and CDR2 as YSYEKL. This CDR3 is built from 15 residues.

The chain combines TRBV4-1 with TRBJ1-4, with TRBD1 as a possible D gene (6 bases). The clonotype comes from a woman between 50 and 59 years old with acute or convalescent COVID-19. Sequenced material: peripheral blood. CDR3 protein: CASSHVGGAGEKLFF. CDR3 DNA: TGCGCCAGCAGCCACGTCGGGGGGGCTGGTGAAAAACTGTTTTTT.